This T cell receptor (beta chain) is from a study of post-analysis software for immune sequencing data. Findings and limits, study-wide: Normalized Chao1 diversity was significantly lower in multiple sclerosis patients than in controls. Samples sharing a preparation batch grouped tightly together when assessed by F measure.

Unique-molecular-identifier-tagged TCR beta cDNA libraries were used. TCRdb reprocessed the PCR reads via MiXCR and lists one record per CDR3 protein. The sample has some 800,000 distinct CDR3 sequences, approximately 44% seen once. On this clonotype: Its matching antigen is unknown.

The sequence was collected from a girl between 10 and 17 years old with multiple sclerosis. Specimen: blood.

CDR3 bases: TGTGCCAGCAGCAGAGAGACAGGAAACACTGAAGCTTTCTTT. Its translation is CASSRETGNTEAFF. The V gene is TRBV7-9, the J gene TRBJ1-1, with a weak D call TRBD1 (6 bases). The CDR3 spans 14 residues. Trimming cost V 5 bases and J 2 bases, with 12 bases left between them. Germline CDR1 and CDR2: SEHNR and FQNEAQ (reference sequence).